This is a list of T cell receptor beta chains from one sample in a study of blood T cell repertoires in COVID-19. Libraries were prepared by immunoSEQ multiplex PCR; TCRdb keeps only in-frame clonotypes and omits some of them. The table lists about 150,000 clones, roughly 71% of them singletons. Source material: peripheral blood. The origin of the receptors is an elderly woman with acute or convalescent COVID-19. CDR3s leave out the opening cysteine and the closing phenylalanine or tryptophan.

>TRBJ2-7|TRBV7-8
ASSLQWESEQY
>TRBJ1-1|TRBV3-1/TRBV3-2
ASSRSGTLAEAF
>TRBJ2-1|TRBV11-3
ASSPTGLKENEQF
>TRBJ1-3|TRBV30
AWSSPENSGNTIY
>TRBJ1-1|TRBV6-5
ASSSRTVIMNTEAF
>TRBJ1-2|TRBV9
ASSVDTRGADGYT
>TRBJ2-3|TRBV9
ASSAGQGGDTQY
>TRBJ1-2|TRBV7-2
ASSSPGRGAYGYT
>TRBJ2-5|TRBV5-1
ASSSSGRTQETQY
>TRBJ1-1|TRBV4-3
ASSQAHRGTEAF
>TRBJ1-1|TRBV5-1
ASSSTVMNTEAF